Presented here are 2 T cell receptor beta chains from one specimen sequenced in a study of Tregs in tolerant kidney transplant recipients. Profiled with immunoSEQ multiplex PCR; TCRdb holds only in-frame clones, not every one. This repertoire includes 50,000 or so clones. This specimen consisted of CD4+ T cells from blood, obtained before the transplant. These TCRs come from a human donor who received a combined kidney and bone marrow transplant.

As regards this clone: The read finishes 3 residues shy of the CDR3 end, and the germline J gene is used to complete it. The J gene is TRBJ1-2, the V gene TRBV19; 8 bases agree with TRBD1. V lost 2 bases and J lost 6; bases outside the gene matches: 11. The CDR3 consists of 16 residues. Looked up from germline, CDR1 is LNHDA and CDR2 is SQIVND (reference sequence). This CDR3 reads CASSINRGSRGHGYTF. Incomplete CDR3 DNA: TGTGCCAGTAGTATAAACAGGGGGAGTAGAGGTCATGGC.

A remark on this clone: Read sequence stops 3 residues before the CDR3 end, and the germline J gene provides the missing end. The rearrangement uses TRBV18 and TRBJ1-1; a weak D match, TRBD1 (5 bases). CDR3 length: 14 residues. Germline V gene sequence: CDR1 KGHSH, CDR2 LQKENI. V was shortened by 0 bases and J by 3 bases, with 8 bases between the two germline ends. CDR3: CASSPPPGDTEAFF. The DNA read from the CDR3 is TGTGCCAGCTCACCACCCCCGGGGGACACTGAA.